These T cell receptor beta chains were read from a single sample in a study of blood T cell repertoires in COVID-19. TCRdb keeps only in-frame clones here, not all; method: immunoSEQ multiplex PCR. The sample lists more than 300,000 clones, 89% seen once, with over 8.5% in the top ten. The sample comprised PBMCs or T cells enriched from blood (not recorded which). The receptors stem from a young woman who had recovered from COVID-19. The CDR3 runs from the conserved cysteine through the conserved F or W. D genes are given only for firm matches. The size entry is marked missing in some rows and otherwise reads once, few, many or a size class.

>TRBJ2-7|TRBD1|NA|TRBV25-1|15
CASSVRGTGGREQYF
TGTGCCAGCAGTGTCCGGGGGACAGGAGGAAGGGAGCAGTACTTC
>TRBJ2-7|TRBD1|NA|TRBV27|14
CASSWDRAHYEQYF
TGTGCCAGCAGTTGGGACAGGGCTCACTACGAGCAGTACTTC
>TRBJ1-4|TRBD1|NA|TRBV2|12
CASSGQGEKLFF
TGTGCCAGCAGCGGACAGGGAGAAAAACTGTTTTTT
>TRBJ2-1|NA|once|TRBV4-1|16
CASSQEPGRPGNEQFF
TGCGCCAGCAGCCAGGAGCCCGGCCGTCCGGGCAATGAGCAGTTCTTC
>TRBJ2-1|TRBD2|NA|TRBV24-1|15
CATSDGGAGAHEQFF
TGTGCCACCAGTGATGGGGGAGCGGGAGCCCATGAGCAGTTCTTC
>TRBJ1-2|NA|NA|TRBV5-1|17
CASATGIQDLANYGYTF
TGCGCCAGCGCGACGGGAATCCAAGATTTAGCTAACTATGGCTACACCTTC
>TRBJ1-2|TRBD1|few|TRBV10-2|15
CASSYSRQGHYGYTF
TGCGCCAGCAGCTACTCTAGACAGGGTCACTATGGCTACACCTTC
>TRBJ2-2|TRBD1|NA|TRBV7-2|14
CASSLQGAGGELFF
TGTGCCAGCAGCCTACAGGGGGCCGGCGGGGAGCTGTTTTTT
>TRBJ1-1|NA|NA|TRBV19|13
CASRDRGNTEAFF
TGTGCCAGTAGGGACCGGGGGAACACTGAAGCTTTCTTT
>TRBJ2-6|NA|NA|TRBV24-1|13
CATSVPGANVLTF
TGTGCCACCAGCGTCCCCGGGGCCAACGTCCTGACTTTC
>TRBJ2-1|NA|NA|TRBV10-2|14
CASSGVVEGNEQFF
TGCGCCAGCAGTGGAGTCGTAGAGGGCAATGAGCAGTTCTTC
>TRBJ2-3|TRBD2|once|TRBV27|12
CASGGGADTQYF
TGTGCCAGCGGGGGGGGTGCAGATACGCAGTATTTT
>TRBJ2-5|NA|NA|TRBV30|12
CAWDTFGGTQYF
TGTGCCTGGGACACTTTTGGCGGGACCCAGTACTTC
>TRBJ1-1|NA|once|TRBV9|13
CASSVLPNTEAFF
TGTGCCAGCAGCGTACTTCCGAACACTGAAGCTTTCTTT
>TRBJ2-7|NA|NA|TRBV5-1|13
CASSSEYTYEQYF
TGCGCCAGCAGCTCTGAATACACCTACGAGCAGTACTTC
>TRBJ1-1|NA|NA|TRBV18|16
CASSPWDTKGGTEAFF
TGTGCCAGCTCCCCCTGGGACACCAAAGGGGGAACTGAAGCTTTCTTT
>TRBJ2-7|NA|NA|TRBV28|16
CASSLWDSFSFYEQYF
TGTGCCAGCAGTTTATGGGACAGCTTTTCCTTCTACGAGCAGTACTTC
>TRBJ1-6|TRBD1|few|TRBV28|14
CASSWTGENSPLHF
TGTGCCAGCAGCTGGACAGGGGAAAATTCACCCCTCCACTTT
>TRBJ2-2|NA|NA|TRBV19|15
CASKGSTGVAGELFF
TGTGCCAGTAAAGGATCGACGGGAGTGGCCGGGGAGCTGTTTTTT
>TRBJ2-7|TRBD2|NA|TRBV28|15
CASSVTSGSSYEQYF
TGTGCCAGCAGTGTGACTAGCGGGAGCTCCTACGAGCAGTACTTC
>TRBJ2-3|TRBD2|NA|TRBV7-9|16
CASSLLAGGGTDTQYF
TGTGCCAGCAGCTTACTAGCGGGAGGTGGGACAGATACGCAGTATTTT
>TRBJ1-2|TRBD1|NA|TRBV12-3/TRBV12-4|13
CASSLGQAHGYTF
TGTGCCAGCAGCTTGGGACAGGCCCATGGCTACACCTTC
>TRBJ1-3|NA|NA|TRBV30|15
CAWTGLELSGNTIYF
TGTGCCTGGACTGGGCTCGAGCTTTCTGGAAACACCATATATTTT
>TRBJ2-7|TRBD2|NA|TRBV6-5|15
CASRPLSGSPYEQYF
TGTGCCAGCAGACCCCTAAGCGGGAGTCCGTACGAGCAGTACTTC
>TRBJ2-1|NA|NA|TRBV27|16
CASSLLGAGVHNEQFF
TGTGCCAGCAGTTTGCTGGGGGCGGGAGTTCACAATGAGCAGTTCTTC
>TRBJ1-2|NA|NA|TRBV6-4|13
CASSQQQGLGYTF
TGTGCCAGCAGCCAACAGCAAGGCCTCGGCTACACCTTC
>TRBJ2-7|NA|NA|TRBV18|13
CASSPLGDVEQYF
TGTGCCAGCTCACCATTGGGAGACGTCGAGCAGTACTTC
>TRBJ2-1|NA|NA|TRBV6-5|15
CASSTRLESFREQFF
TGTGCCAGCAGTACCCGTTTAGAATCATTCCGTGAGCAGTTCTTC
>TRBJ2-2|TRBD1|NA|TRBV6-1|13
CAALGTGAGELFF
TGTGCCGCCCTTGGTACAGGGGCCGGGGAGCTGTTTTTT
>TRBJ1-2|TRBD1|NA|TRBV7-3|15
CASSLGQATTYGYTF
TGTGCCAGCAGCTTGGGACAGGCGACAACATATGGCTACACCTTC
>TRBJ1-1|NA|NA|TRBV10-2|16
CASSGDTGYENTEAFF
TGCGCCAGCAGTGGTGATACAGGGTATGAGAACACTGAAGCTTTCTTT
>TRBJ2-5|TRBD2|NA|TRBV6-1|17
CASSGTSGSTRKETQYF
TGTGCCAGCAGTGGGACTAGCGGGAGCACCCGGAAAGAGACCCAGTACTTC
>TRBJ2-7|TRBD2|NA|TRBV7-9|14
CASRPSGSSYEQYF
TGTGCCAGCAGGCCTAGCGGTAGCTCCTACGAGCAGTACTTC
>TRBJ2-2|TRBD2|NA|TRBV19|17
CASSMREVAGVLGELFF
TGTGCCAGTAGTATGCGTGAGGTAGCGGGAGTATTAGGGGAGCTGTTTTTT
>TRBJ2-6|TRBD1|NA|TRBV30|15
CAWSVTGAGANVLTF
TGTGCCTGGAGTGTAACAGGGGCCGGGGCCAACGTCCTGACTTTC
>TRBJ2-7|NA|NA|TRBV6-2/TRBV6-3|17
CASSYSGSWVRSYEQYF
TGTGCCAGCAGTTATTCAGGGTCGTGGGTGCGGTCCTACGAGCAGTACTTC
>TRBJ2-7|NA|NA|TRBV20-1|13
CSASWYGSGEQYF
TGCAGTGCTAGTTGGTATGGCTCGGGGGAGCAGTACTTC
>TRBJ1-1|NA|NA|TRBV3-1/TRBV3-2|16
CASSQDLIRPYQGAFF
TGTGCCAGCAGCCAAGATTTAATCAGGCCCTACCAGGGGGCTTTCTTT
>TRBJ2-2|TRBD1|NA|TRBV28|16
CASSPDRDSYTGELFF
TGTGCCAGCAGTCCGGACCGGGACAGCTACACCGGGGAGCTGTTTTTT
>TRBJ1-2|NA|NA|TRBV5-1|18
CASSLDGVLLQANYGYTF
TGCGCCAGCAGCTTGGATGGAGTTCTTCTTCAAGCTAACTATGGCTACACCTTC
>TRBJ2-1|TRBD2|few|TRBV5-1|16
CASGTIPSGSKDEQFF
TGCGCCAGCGGGACGATTCCTAGCGGGAGTAAGGATGAGCAGTTCTTC
>TRBJ2-1|NA|NA|TRBV10-3|12
CAGGRAGNEQFF
TGTGCCGGCGGTAGGGCGGGAAATGAGCAGTTCTTC
>TRBJ1-2|NA|NA|TRBV28|14
CASRGGPYPYGYTF
TGTGCCAGCAGGGGCGGGCCCTATCCCTATGGCTACACCTTC
>TRBJ1-2|NA|few|TRBV7-2|13
CASSPPSGYGYTF
TGTGCCAGCAGTCCCCCATCGGGTTATGGCTACACCTTC
>TRBJ1-6|TRBD1|few|TRBV29-1|13
CSVAAGGNSPLHF
TGCAGCGTTGCGGCAGGGGGAAATTCACCCCTCCACTTT
>TRBJ1-1|TRBD1|NA|TRBV10-1|16
CASSELETGGGTEAFF
TGCGCCAGCAGTGAACTTGAGACAGGGGGCGGCACTGAAGCTTTCTTT
>TRBJ2-1|NA|once|TRBV7-2|17
CASSPQGLGSSYNEQFF
TGTGCCAGCAGCCCCCAGGGCCTAGGTAGCTCCTACAATGAGCAGTTCTTC
>TRBJ2-1|TRBD2|NA|TRBV4-1|15
CASSQVGLAGDEQFF
TGCGCCAGCAGCCAAGTAGGACTAGCAGGGGATGAGCAGTTCTTC
>TRBJ2-2|TRBD2|NA|TRBV9|17
CASGKPGLAGVGGELFF
TGTGCCAGCGGCAAACCGGGACTAGCGGGAGTCGGCGGGGAGCTGTTTTTT
>TRBJ2-5|NA|NA|TRBV5-6|15
CASSHRDSRTGTQYF
TGTGCCAGCAGCCACCGGGACTCACGTACGGGGACCCAGTACTTC